The sequence of this T cell receptor (beta chain) was determined in a study of metastatic and nonmetastatic thyroid tumors. Overall study context: Thyroid patients, malignant and benign, had repertoires compared across blood and tumor or nodule tissue.

Overall study results and limits: When malignant thyroid tumors were compared with benign nodules, TCR beta diversity was reportedly significantly higher in the malignant tumors. This held in both blood and tumor samples.

The V gene lost 6 bases and the J gene lost 0 bases, with 8 bases spanning the gap. CDR3 length: 13 residues. Germline CDR1 and CDR2: SGHTA and FQGNSA. No treatment had been given to any patient before thyroid surgery. This clone was found many times. What it binds is not known. Authors' analysis steps: Across clinicopathological groups, CDR3 differences served as the basis for building a distant-metastasis classifier for papillary thyroid cancer. TCRdb recomputed clones from the PCR reads via MiXCR. TCRdb, rather than the study authors, made the V and J calls. Of tens of thousands of clones in the sample, roughly 18% were seen once.

Sample: blood. The sequence was obtained from a female donor with papillary thyroid cancer or a benign thyroid nodule (not recorded which). Some clones in this sample may be carry-over from other donors' samples. The chain carries TRBV7-2 and TRBJ1-1; no clear D. The CDR3 reads CASRTTVNTEAFF. CDR3 nucleotides: TGTGCCAGCAGAACTACGGTGAACACTGAAGCTTTCTTT.